The T cell receptor (beta chain) under discussion was sequenced for a study of T cell repertoires in cytomegalovirus infection. About the study: Recently identified HLA-C-restricted CMV epitopes were among the peptides used.

About this clonotype itself: Its matching antigen is unknown.

TCRdb reprocessed the reads via MiXCR and lists one record per CDR3 protein. Here the sample spans roughly 350,000 distinct CDR3 sequences, about 32% being singletons. The V gene's germline CDR1 is MNHEY and CDR2 SVGEGT. The CDR3 loop spans 18 amino acids. The V and J ends lost 4 bases and 8 bases, in that order; junction bases with no gene match: 12. The sequencing here drew on cultured PBMCs, taken from culture after CMV antigen stimulation. The chain combines TRBV6-2 or TRBV6-3 with TRBJ2-1; TRBD2 matches at 15 bases. This receptor was identified in a human donor in good health (CMV status not recorded). Some clones in this sample may be carry-over from other donors' samples. In DNA, the CDR3 is TGTGCCAGCAGTTCGTTTCGGGGACTAGCGGGAGGAAGGGATGAGCAGTTCTTC. Translating gives CASSSFRGLAGGRDEQFF.